This T cell receptor (beta chain) was identified in a study of naive and memory T cell subsets. Treatment meaning: skin biopsy from PPD injection site in Mantoux-positive individual. An oligonucleotide containing a UMI was ligated to the 3' end of TCR cDNA. Four PCR rounds used nested alpha and beta constant region primers plus the SP2 primer. In TCRdb, the UMI-ligation and nested PCR reads were re-called with MiXCR into one record per CDR3 protein. The profile shows about 37,000 distinct CDR3 sequences, roughly 9.6% of them singletons. The CDR3 contains 16 residues. Looked up from germline, CDR1 is SGHRS and CDR2 is YFSETQ. V shed 2 bases, J shed 5 bases, and the junction held 9 bases outside the gene matches. This clonotype was recorded a few times.

The clonotype originates from an adult in good health. The gene calls are TRBV5-1 and TRBJ1-2, with 10 bases identical to TRBD1. The source was skin, collected from a tuberculin skin test site. CDR3 sequence (DNA): TGCGCCAGCAGCTTTAATTCCGGGACAGGGGAGTATGGCTACACCTTC. As protein: CASSFNSGTGEYGYTF.